This TCR beta chain emerged from a study of OX40 agonist ivuxolimab in advanced cancers. In terms of the full investigation: The costimulatory receptor OX40 (CD134) was targeted by ivuxolimab, a fully human IgG2 agonistic monoclonal antibody. Intravenous ivuxolimab was administered to patients every 2 weeks at six dose levels: 0.01, 0.1, 0.3, 1.5, 3 and 10 mg/kg. Of the roughly 54 dose-escalation patients, hepatocellular carcinoma was present in roughly 19, melanoma in some 15, renal cell carcinoma in 9 and head and neck cancer in 9. In the dose-escalation cohort, 75% to 85% of patients were male, and the mean age was roughly 60 years with a range of about 20 to 79. Prior anti-PD-1, anti-PD-L1 or anti-CTLA-4 therapy was permitted, and 40% to 50% of dose-escalation patients had received checkpoint inhibitors. Three dose-escalation patients achieved partial responses, one with hepatocellular carcinoma and two with cutaneous melanoma. The purpose of peripheral TCRbeta sequencing was to test whether ivuxolimab changed TCR sequence diversity and led to clonal T-cell expansion. The paper reports the monotherapy dose-escalation portion (N = 52 patients) of the phase I ivuxolimab trial. What the authors observed across the whole study: Low levels of normalized T-cell clonal expansion were also shown by some nonresponding patients. The antigen specificity of the peripheral T cells that underwent clonal expansion was not determined. Clonal expansion of both CD4+ and CD8+ blood T cells was observed from baseline to week 6 at doses 0.1 to 3.0 mg/kg. In the 0.1-3.0 mg/kg groups, partial responders had among the lowest normalized peripheral clonal expansion, particularly in CD8+ T cells. After ivuxolimab, more expanded clones were found on average in CD8+ T cells than in CD4+ T cells.

For sequencing of the TCRbeta CDR3 region, genomic DNA was extracted from the sorted cells. TCRbeta CDR3 regions were sequenced using the immunoSEQ Assay. In TCRdb, the immuneACCESS table is reduced to in-frame sequences with V and J assigned. These tables do not hold every clone; where another copy was compared, an unresolved V gene accounts for under half, and the others remain unexplained. Across this sample there are about 40,000 clones, with about 92% seen only once. In total, the top ten clones hold roughly 9% of the sample. The trial excluded patients who had a history of autoimmune disease or were on systemic immunosuppression. Peripheral blood for TCR sequencing was collected from all dose cohorts at baseline, on cycle 4 day 1, and on cycle 7 day 1. The samples were taken from a phase I, first-in-human, multicenter, open-label dose-escalation trial of ivuxolimab. Adults with locally advanced or metastatic head and neck squamous cell, hepatocellular, melanoma or renal cell carcinoma were enrolled in the trial. CD4+ and CD8+ T cells were sorted separately from peripheral blood before TCR sequencing.

This clone has only one observation. Its specific antigen is unknown. Per-base qualities were not stored, and no clone one base away is much larger. Including the terminal cysteine and phenylalanine, the CDR3 comprises 12 residues. Just the 36-base CDR3 DNA is kept, in frame starting at base 1. V is shortened by 4 bases, J by 9 bases, and the region joining them spans 10 bases. CDR1 is given as MGHRA and CDR2 as YSYEKL, both from the germline V gene. The chain employs TRBV4-1 and TRBJ2-1, and TRBD1 may be the D gene, going by 6 matching bases. The receptor comes from an adult with an advanced solid tumor such as melanoma, head and neck, liver or kidney cancer. Sequences were derived from CD4+ or CD8+ T cells sorted from blood, sampled in a trial of the OX40 agonist ivuxolimab. The nucleotide sequence is given as TGCGCCAGCAGCCTTCTAGGGGGTGAGCAGTTCTTC. This is translated as CASSLLGGEQFF.